This is a list of T cell receptor beta chains from one sample in a study of blood T cell repertoires in COVID-19. Profiling relied on immunoSEQ multiplex PCR, and the TCRdb table lists in-frame clones only, not all of them. The table has 250,000 to 350,000 clones, around 90% seen once. Sequenced sample: PBMCs or T cells enriched from blood (not recorded which). All receptors come from a woman aged 25 to 39 who had recovered from COVID-19. The CDR3 runs from the conserved cysteine through the conserved F or W. The D gene is left open where the match is weak. Clone size is shown for a subset of rows, as once, few, many or a class of expanded clone.

v_call,d_call,j_call,clone_size,cdr3_nt,cdr3_aa
TRBV15,.,TRBJ1-5,few,TGTGCCACCAGCAAGGGGGATCAGCCCCAGCATTTT,CATSKGDQPQHF
TRBV28,TRBD1,TRBJ2-6,once,TGTGCCAGCAGTCGTGGGACAGGGGGAGCCGGGGCCAACGTCCTGACTTTC,CASSRGTGGAGANVLTF
TRBV4-3,.,TRBJ1-6,few,TGCGCCAGCAGCCAAGCTGACAGCCTAAATTCACCCCTCCACTTT,CASSQADSLNSPLHF
TRBV6-5,.,TRBJ2-7,.,TGTGCCAGCAGTCATGGCGGAACCTACGAGCAGTACTTC,CASSHGGTYEQYF
TRBV18,TRBD1,TRBJ2-1,.,TGTGCCAGCTCACCAGCCAGGGACAGCAATGAGCAGTTCTTC,CASSPARDSNEQFF
TRBV27,TRBD1,TRBJ1-1,.,TGTGCCAGCTACCTACAGGGGGCAAGGACTGAAGCTTTCTTT,CASYLQGARTEAFF
TRBV27,TRBD1,TRBJ2-7,.,TGTGCCAGCAGTCCATACTCGAGACAGGGGCGCTCCTACGAGCAGTACTTC,CASSPYSRQGRSYEQYF
TRBV2,.,TRBJ2-1,.,TGTGCCAGCAGTGAAGAGGGGTACAATGAGCAGTTCTTC,CASSEEGYNEQFF
TRBV6-2/TRBV6-3,.,TRBJ2-1,.,TGTGCCAGCAGTTACTCGGCAGGGGTCAGGCCGCAGTTCTTC,CASSYSAGVRPQFF
TRBV2,TRBD1,TRBJ2-7,.,TGTGCCAGCAGGACAGGACAGGGGGCTAGGGAGCAGTACTTC,CASRTGQGAREQYF
TRBV27,.,TRBJ1-6,.,TGTGCCAGCAGTTTAGGGCCGTGGAATTCACCCCTCCACTTT,CASSLGPWNSPLHF
TRBV5-5,TRBD1,TRBJ1-1,.,TGTGCCAGCAGCAATGGACAGGGTGGGACTGAAGCTTTCTTT,CASSNGQGGTEAFF
TRBV11-2,.,TRBJ2-7,.,TGTGCCAGCAGCTTATCAGGGTTTGGGCACGAGCAGTACTTC,CASSLSGFGHEQYF
TRBV28,TRBD1,TRBJ1-2,.,TGTGCCAGCAGCCCTCCCGGGACAGGGAATGGCTACACCTTC,CASSPPGTGNGYTF
TRBV28,.,TRBJ2-1,.,TGTGCCAGCAGTTTAACGGGTGAGCAGTTCTTC,CASSLTGEQFF
TRBV9,TRBD2,TRBJ2-2,.,TGTGCCAGCAGCGGCTCCGGTAGGGAGGGTTACACCGGGGAGCTGTTTTTT,CASSGSGREGYTGELFF
TRBV7-3,TRBD2,TRBJ2-7,.,TGTGCCAGCAGCCTTAATCTAGCGGGACCCTACGAGCAGTACTTC,CASSLNLAGPYEQYF
TRBV9,.,TRBJ2-1,.,TGTGCCAGCAGCGTTCAACAGGCAGCCTACAATGAGCAGTTCTTC,CASSVQQAAYNEQFF
TRBV12-3/TRBV12-4,TRBD2,TRBJ2-3,.,TGTGCCAGCAGTTTGGGGGGGGCGCAGTATTTT,CASSLGGAQYF
TRBV27,TRBD1,TRBJ1-4,.,TGTGCCAGCAGTCCCCGACAGGGAACTAGAAAACTGTTTTTT,CASSPRQGTRKLFF
TRBV19,.,TRBJ2-7,.,TGTGCCAGTAGTATAGAACGCGGACAGCCAATCTACGAGCAGTACTTC,CASSIERGQPIYEQYF
TRBV28,TRBD1,TRBJ1-6,.,TGTGCCAGCAGTTCGGGACAGAGGTATTCACCCCTCCACTTT,CASSSGQRYSPLHF
TRBV7-2,.,TRBJ1-4,.,TGTGCCAGCAGCACCAGTGCTAATGAAAAACTGTTTTTT,CASSTSANEKLFF
TRBV28,.,TRBJ1-5,.,TGTGCCAGCAGACCCCAGGGAAAACAGCCCCAGCATTTT,CASRPQGKQPQHF
TRBV21-1,.,TRBJ1-4,.,TGTGCCAGCAGCTTAGGGACAGAGAATGAAAAACTGTTTTTT,CASSLGTENEKLFF
TRBV12-3/TRBV12-4,.,TRBJ2-2,.,TGTGCCAGCAGTTTTTCCGTTACCGGGGAGCTGTTTTTT,CASSFSVTGELFF
TRBV28,.,TRBJ1-5,.,TGTGCCAGCATCCCAGGGGCCCCTTTGGGTCAGCCCCAGCATTTT,CASIPGAPLGQPQHF
TRBV7-3,.,TRBJ2-3,once,TGTGCCAGCAGCTTCATCGGGGGGCACCGCACAGATACGCAGTATTTT,CASSFIGGHRTDTQYF
TRBV5-4,TRBD1,TRBJ2-6,.,TGTGCCAGCAGCTACCCGACAGGGTTAGGGGCCAACGTCCTGACTTTC,CASSYPTGLGANVLTF
TRBV9,.,TRBJ2-7,.,TGTGCCAGCAGCGGCCGGGACATCTCCCCCGAGCAGTACTTC,CASSGRDISPEQYF
TRBV11-3,TRBD2,TRBJ2-1,.,TGTGCCAGCAGCTTAGGTGTCACTAGCGGGGGCAATGAGCAGTTCTTC,CASSLGVTSGGNEQFF
TRBV28,TRBD1,TRBJ1-2,.,TGTGCCAGCAGTTTAAAGGGACAGGGCTTCTGGTATGGCTACACCTTC,CASSLKGQGFWYGYTF
TRBV18,.,TRBJ2-2,few,TGTGCCAGCTCACGATCTGACAGATTCACCGGGGAGCTGTTTTTT,CASSRSDRFTGELFF
TRBV6-6,TRBD2,TRBJ2-3,.,TGTGCCAGCAGTCAGTCTCCGGTGGGGAGGGGTGGCACAGATACGCAGTATTTT,CASSQSPVGRGGTDTQYF
TRBV7-2,TRBD1,TRBJ1-5,once,TGTGCCAGCAGCTCTGAGGGACAGCATAGCAATCAGCCCCAGCATTTT,CASSSEGQHSNQPQHF
TRBV28,.,TRBJ1-3,.,TGTGCCAGCACGCAGGCGTCTGGAAACACCATATATTTT,CASTQASGNTIYF
TRBV2,.,TRBJ1-5,.,TGTGCCAGCAGTGAACAGGGGAATGGGAAGCCCCAGCATTTT,CASSEQGNGKPQHF
TRBV2,TRBD1,TRBJ1-4,.,TGTGCCAGCAGCCAGGACAGGGGCCGTGCGGAAAAACTGTTTTTT,CASSQDRGRAEKLFF
TRBV7-9,.,TRBJ1-2,.,TGTGCCAGCAGCTTAGCCGGGTCGTGGGGCTACACCTTC,CASSLAGSWGYTF
TRBV6-2/TRBV6-3,TRBD1,TRBJ1-5,.,TGTGCCAGCAGTCCCACGACAGGGTCGAATCAGCCCCAGCATTTT,CASSPTTGSNQPQHF
TRBV7-9,.,TRBJ1-5,.,TGTGCCAGCAGCTTAGGGGTTGGTGACAGAGCCAATCAGCCCCAGCATTTT,CASSLGVGDRANQPQHF
TRBV7-9,TRBD2,TRBJ2-1,.,TGTGCCAGCAGCTCTACCCTTAGCGGGAATTCCTACAATGAGCAGTTCTTC,CASSSTLSGNSYNEQFF
TRBV5-6,.,TRBJ2-7,.,TGTGCCAGCAGCTTGGGACAGGTGCCCTACGAGCAGTACTTC,CASSLGQVPYEQYF
TRBV28,.,TRBJ2-5,.,TGTGCCAGCAGTTTATCTACCACAGTCCAAGAGACCCAGTACTTC,CASSLSTTVQETQYF
TRBV28,TRBD1,TRBJ2-1,.,TGTGCCAGCTCGGGACAGGGACCGTATCGGTTCTTC,CASSGQGPYRFF
TRBV24-1,TRBD2,TRBJ2-3,.,TGTGCCACCAGTGGGGGACGGGAGGGCGGAGATACGCAGTATTTT,CATSGGREGGDTQYF
TRBV28,TRBD1,TRBJ1-1,.,TGTGCCAGCAGACCTTTAGGCAGGGGGAGCACTGAAGCTTTCTTT,CASRPLGRGSTEAFF
TRBV4-3,.,TRBJ2-2,.,TGCGCCAGCAGCCTCCAGCTAGGGGGGGGTGCCGGGGAGCTGTTTTTT,CASSLQLGGGAGELFF
TRBV9,TRBD2,TRBJ2-2,.,TGTGCCAGCAGCCTAGCGGCCGGGGAGCTGTTTTTT,CASSLAAGELFF
TRBV3-1/TRBV3-2,.,TRBJ1-2,.,TGTGCCAGCAGCCCCAACCAGGAGGCTTATGGCTACACCTTC,CASSPNQEAYGYTF
TRBV5-4,.,TRBJ1-1,.,TGTGCCAGCAGCCTCCGACAGAAGAACACTGAAGCTTTCTTT,CASSLRQKNTEAFF
TRBV3-1/TRBV3-2,TRBD1,TRBJ2-7,.,TGTGCCAGCAGCCCGGACAGGACCTACGAGCAGTACTTC,CASSPDRTYEQYF
TRBV27,.,TRBJ1-2,.,TGTGCCAGCAGTTCGTCCCGGGACATTCTCTTTGGCTACACCTTC,CASSSSRDILFGYTF
TRBV5-4,TRBD1,TRBJ1-1,.,TGTGCCAGCAGCTTAAGGACAGGTAACCGGAACACTGAAGCTTTCTTT,CASSLRTGNRNTEAFF
TRBV29-1,TRBD1,TRBJ2-7,.,TGCAGCGTGGGGATCGGGACAGGCCTACGAGAGCAGTACTTC,CSVGIGTGLREQYF
TRBV18,TRBD1,TRBJ1-2,.,TGTGCCAGCTCACCAGGGGCAGGGGGCGCGCGGGGCTACACCTTC,CASSPGAGGARGYTF
TRBV6-6,TRBD1,TRBJ1-1,.,TGTGCCAGCAGTCAACTATCGGACAGGGGAGCTTTCTTT,CASSQLSDRGAFF
TRBV4-3,TRBD1,TRBJ2-7,.,TGCGCCAGCAGCCAACAGGACAGGCCTTCCTACGAGCAGTACTTC,CASSQQDRPSYEQYF
TRBV19,.,TRBJ1-5,.,TGTGCCAGTAGCTTGGCGGGGGGTAATCAGCCCCAGCATTTT,CASSLAGGNQPQHF
TRBV27,.,TRBJ2-1,once,TGTGCCAGCAGTTTACAGGTTGGGGCCAATGAGCAGTTCTTC,CASSLQVGANEQFF